This T cell receptor beta chain is from a study of blood T cell repertoires in COVID-19 (dated by TCRdb to 2018 to 2021). With respect to the entire study: Collaborator samples came from the United States, Italy and Spain and covered acute and convalescent phases of COVID-19. The material from the prospective study consisted of cDNA or gDNA derived from T cells, B-cell-depleted T cells, or PBMCs. Deeply sampled blood TCRbeta repertoires from subjects exposed to, actively infected with, or recovered from COVID-19 were included in the dataset. HLA class I and class II types, where available, came from metadata supplied by the sample provider rather than from assay-based typing. Samples came from the ongoing ImmuneRACE study (first 160 participants) plus 1,254 subjects from 6 global collaborators. A de-identified subject ID, COVID-19 status, age in years and sex were almost always included in the sample metadata. The repertoires were released in a freely available public database intended as a resource for research on the immune response to SARS-CoV-2.

The full study reports these points: The quantity of clinical and demographic metadata differed by source and by participant and was supplied without curation.

Collaborating institutions collected whole blood in K2EDTA tubes following their own protocols. For TCRbeta analysis, collaborators shipped samples in one of three forms: frozen whole blood, isolated PBMCs, or DNA extracted from either of those sample types. TCRbeta CDR3 regions were amplified from genomic DNA by means of the immunoSEQ Assay, a bias-controlled multiplex PCR. Per the source publication's procedure: Nucleated cell counts per sample were estimated from amplification of reference gene primers within the assay. Sequence reads were collapsed and filtered to measure the absolute abundance of every unique TCRbeta CDR3 rearrangement. For each sample, productive Simpson clonality was calculated by taking the square root of Simpson's diversity index across productive rearrangements. The table comes from immuneACCESS by way of TCRdb, which keeps in-frame sequences with V and J called. Part of the clones is missing from these tables; in studies checked, under half for an unresolved V gene and the rest for unknown reasons. V, J and clone size reflect that table, while D and trimming were determined from the DNA. The sample table contains some 21,000 clones; only one count was recorded for over 70% of them. About 13% of the sample belongs to the ten largest clones.

This clone was recorded only once. The target of this receptor is not known. The record has no base qualities; no much larger clone is one base away. The sequenced sample was peripheral blood. The source is a man in his 60s with active COVID-19.

The sequenced DNA is TGTGCCAGCAGCCTAGGGACAGAGGATTTCCGGACAGATACGCAGTATTTT. Translated, it gives CASSLGTEDFRTDTQYF. Here the chain combines TRBV11-3 and TRBJ2-3, with 7 middle bases fitting TRBD1. V ends up 5 bases short and J 3 bases short, with an unmatched junction base count of 14. From its cysteine to its phenylalanine, the CDR3 spans 17 amino acids. This entry keeps only the CDR3 DNA: 51 bases, framed from base 1. Sequences SGHNT (CDR1) and YENEEA (CDR2) are obtained from the germline V gene.